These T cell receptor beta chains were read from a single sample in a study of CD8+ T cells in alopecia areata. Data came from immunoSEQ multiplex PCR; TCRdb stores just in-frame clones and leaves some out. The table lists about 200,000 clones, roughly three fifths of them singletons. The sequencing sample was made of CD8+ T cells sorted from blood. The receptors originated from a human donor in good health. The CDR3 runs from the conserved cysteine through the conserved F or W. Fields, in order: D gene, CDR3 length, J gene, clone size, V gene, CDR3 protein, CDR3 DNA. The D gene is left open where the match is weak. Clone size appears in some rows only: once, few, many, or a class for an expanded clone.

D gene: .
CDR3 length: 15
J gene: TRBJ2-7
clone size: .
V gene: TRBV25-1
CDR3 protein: CASSEEAGSSYEQYF
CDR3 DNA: TGTGCCAGCAGTGAAGAGGCAGGGAGCTCCTACGAGCAGTACTTC

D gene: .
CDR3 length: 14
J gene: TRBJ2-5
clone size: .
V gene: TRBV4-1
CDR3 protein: CASSPRQFQETQYF
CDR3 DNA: TGCGCCAGCAGCCCAAGACAGTTCCAAGAGACCCAGTACTTC

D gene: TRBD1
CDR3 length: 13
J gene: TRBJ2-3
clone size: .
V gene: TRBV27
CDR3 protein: CASTGQGTDTQYF
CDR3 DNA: TGTGCCAGCACGGGACAGGGCACAGATACGCAGTATTTT

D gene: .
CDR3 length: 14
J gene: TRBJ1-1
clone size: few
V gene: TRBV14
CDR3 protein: CASSQEYRNTEAFF
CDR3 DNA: TGTGCCAGCAGCCAAGAATATAGGAACACTGAAGCTTTCTTT

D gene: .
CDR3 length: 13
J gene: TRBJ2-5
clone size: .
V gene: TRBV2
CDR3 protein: CASSGSGQETQYF
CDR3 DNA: TGTGCCAGCAGTGGCAGTGGCCAAGAGACCCAGTACTTC

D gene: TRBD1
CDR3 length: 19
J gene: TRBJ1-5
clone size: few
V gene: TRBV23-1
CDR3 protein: CASSQSMSVGTGRRQPQHF
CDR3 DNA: TGCGCCAGCAGTCAATCAATGTCAGTCGGGACAGGTAGACGTCAGCCCCAGCATTTT

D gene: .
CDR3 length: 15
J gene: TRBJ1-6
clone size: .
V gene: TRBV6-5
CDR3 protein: CASSYSEGWGSPLHF
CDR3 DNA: TGTGCCAGCAGTTACTCGGAGGGTTGGGGATCACCCCTCCACTTT

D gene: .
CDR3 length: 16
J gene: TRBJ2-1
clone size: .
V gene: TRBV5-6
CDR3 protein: CASSLVPGQTYNEQFF
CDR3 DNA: TGTGCCAGCAGCTTGGTCCCTGGACAGACCTACAATGAGCAGTTCTTC

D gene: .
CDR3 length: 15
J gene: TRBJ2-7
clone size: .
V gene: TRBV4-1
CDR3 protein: CASSTRGTSLYEQYF
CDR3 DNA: TGCGCCAGCAGCACCCGGGGGACATCACTCTACGAGCAGTACTTC

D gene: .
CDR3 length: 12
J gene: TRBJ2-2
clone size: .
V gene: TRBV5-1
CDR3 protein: CASSDTGGELFF
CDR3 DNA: TGCGCCAGCAGCGACACCGGCGGGGAGCTGTTTTTT

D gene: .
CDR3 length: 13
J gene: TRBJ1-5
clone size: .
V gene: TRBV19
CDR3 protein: CASSWGEGQPQHF
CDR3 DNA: TGTGCCAGTAGTTGGGGGGAAGGTCAGCCCCAGCATTTT

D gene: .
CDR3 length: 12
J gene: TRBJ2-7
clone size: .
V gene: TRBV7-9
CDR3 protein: CASSATGYEQYF
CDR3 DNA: TGTGCCAGCAGCGCCACAGGTTACGAGCAGTACTTC

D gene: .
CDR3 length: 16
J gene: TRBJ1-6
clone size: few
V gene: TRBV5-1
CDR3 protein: CASSWNLRGKNSPLHF
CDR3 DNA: TGCGCCAGCAGCTGGAATCTAAGGGGTAAGAATTCACCCCTCCACTTT

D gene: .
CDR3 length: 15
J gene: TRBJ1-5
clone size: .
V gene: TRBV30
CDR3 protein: CAWSVRTGANQPQHF
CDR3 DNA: TGTGCCTGGAGTGTACGAACAGGCGCCAATCAGCCCCAGCATTTT

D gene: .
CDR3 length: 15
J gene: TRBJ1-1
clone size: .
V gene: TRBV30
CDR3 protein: CAWRTSGSEGTEAFF
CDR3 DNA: TGTGCCTGGAGGACCTCCGGATCAGAGGGCACTGAAGCTTTCTTT

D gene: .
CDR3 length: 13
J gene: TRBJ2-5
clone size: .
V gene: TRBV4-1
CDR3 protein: CASRPLYQETQYF
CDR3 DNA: TGCGCCAGCAGGCCCTTGTACCAAGAGACCCAGTACTTC

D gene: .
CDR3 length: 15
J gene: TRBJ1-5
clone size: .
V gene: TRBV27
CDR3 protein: CASSYDPQGVQPQHF
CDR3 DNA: TGTGCCAGCAGTTACGACCCGCAAGGTGTTCAGCCCCAGCATTTT

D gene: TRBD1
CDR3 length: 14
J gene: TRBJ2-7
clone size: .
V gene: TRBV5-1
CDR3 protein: CASSLAGTGNEQYF
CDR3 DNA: TGCGCCAGCAGCTTGGCGGGGACAGGGAACGAGCAGTACTTC

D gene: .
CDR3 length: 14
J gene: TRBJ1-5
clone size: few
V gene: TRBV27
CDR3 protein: CASSLFRDDQPQHF
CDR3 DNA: TGTGCCAGCAGTTTATTCAGGGACGATCAGCCCCAGCATTTT

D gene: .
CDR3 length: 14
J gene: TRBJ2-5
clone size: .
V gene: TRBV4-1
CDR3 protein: CASSQEEVAETQYF
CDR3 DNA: TGCGCCAGCAGCCAAGAGGAAGTTGCGGAGACCCAGTACTTC